This T cell receptor (beta chain) originates from a study of blood T cells in healthy people across ages. Study findings and constraints: Unsorted PBMC input precluded a conclusive naive versus antigen-experienced comparison. Relative to aged donors, long-lived donors carried more naive CD4+ cells and displayed higher diversity.

The germline gives CDR1 SGHAT, CDR2 FQNNGV. The J segment lost 10 bases and the V segment lost 3 bases, leaving 5 bases of the junction unmatched. This CDR3 is built from 14 residues. The authors ran a second PCR of roughly 6 to 12 cycles using a sample-barcoded 5' primer and a J-beta primer mix. TCRdb reprocessed the 5' RACE reads with MiXCR, giving one entry per CDR3 protein. The sample shows around 1,000,000 distinct CDR3 sequences, approximately 25% of them seen only once. Turning to this clonotype: Its antigen is undetermined.

These data were likewise used in another study, on T cells of mothers and their children. That source notes: Sequencing returned over 9 million TCR beta CDR3 reads per mother and 3 million to 3.5 million per child. Persistent microchimeric T cell clones were sought, and none were detected.

The V and J genes are TRBV11-2 and TRBJ2-1; 11 bases are a match to TRBD2. The sequence was collected from a girl between 2 and 10 years old in good health. Sequencing was performed on blood. CDR3 region: CASSFSLAGEEQFF. The CDR3 nucleotides are TGTGCCAGCAGCTTTTCACTAGCGGGAGAGGAGCAGTTCTTC.